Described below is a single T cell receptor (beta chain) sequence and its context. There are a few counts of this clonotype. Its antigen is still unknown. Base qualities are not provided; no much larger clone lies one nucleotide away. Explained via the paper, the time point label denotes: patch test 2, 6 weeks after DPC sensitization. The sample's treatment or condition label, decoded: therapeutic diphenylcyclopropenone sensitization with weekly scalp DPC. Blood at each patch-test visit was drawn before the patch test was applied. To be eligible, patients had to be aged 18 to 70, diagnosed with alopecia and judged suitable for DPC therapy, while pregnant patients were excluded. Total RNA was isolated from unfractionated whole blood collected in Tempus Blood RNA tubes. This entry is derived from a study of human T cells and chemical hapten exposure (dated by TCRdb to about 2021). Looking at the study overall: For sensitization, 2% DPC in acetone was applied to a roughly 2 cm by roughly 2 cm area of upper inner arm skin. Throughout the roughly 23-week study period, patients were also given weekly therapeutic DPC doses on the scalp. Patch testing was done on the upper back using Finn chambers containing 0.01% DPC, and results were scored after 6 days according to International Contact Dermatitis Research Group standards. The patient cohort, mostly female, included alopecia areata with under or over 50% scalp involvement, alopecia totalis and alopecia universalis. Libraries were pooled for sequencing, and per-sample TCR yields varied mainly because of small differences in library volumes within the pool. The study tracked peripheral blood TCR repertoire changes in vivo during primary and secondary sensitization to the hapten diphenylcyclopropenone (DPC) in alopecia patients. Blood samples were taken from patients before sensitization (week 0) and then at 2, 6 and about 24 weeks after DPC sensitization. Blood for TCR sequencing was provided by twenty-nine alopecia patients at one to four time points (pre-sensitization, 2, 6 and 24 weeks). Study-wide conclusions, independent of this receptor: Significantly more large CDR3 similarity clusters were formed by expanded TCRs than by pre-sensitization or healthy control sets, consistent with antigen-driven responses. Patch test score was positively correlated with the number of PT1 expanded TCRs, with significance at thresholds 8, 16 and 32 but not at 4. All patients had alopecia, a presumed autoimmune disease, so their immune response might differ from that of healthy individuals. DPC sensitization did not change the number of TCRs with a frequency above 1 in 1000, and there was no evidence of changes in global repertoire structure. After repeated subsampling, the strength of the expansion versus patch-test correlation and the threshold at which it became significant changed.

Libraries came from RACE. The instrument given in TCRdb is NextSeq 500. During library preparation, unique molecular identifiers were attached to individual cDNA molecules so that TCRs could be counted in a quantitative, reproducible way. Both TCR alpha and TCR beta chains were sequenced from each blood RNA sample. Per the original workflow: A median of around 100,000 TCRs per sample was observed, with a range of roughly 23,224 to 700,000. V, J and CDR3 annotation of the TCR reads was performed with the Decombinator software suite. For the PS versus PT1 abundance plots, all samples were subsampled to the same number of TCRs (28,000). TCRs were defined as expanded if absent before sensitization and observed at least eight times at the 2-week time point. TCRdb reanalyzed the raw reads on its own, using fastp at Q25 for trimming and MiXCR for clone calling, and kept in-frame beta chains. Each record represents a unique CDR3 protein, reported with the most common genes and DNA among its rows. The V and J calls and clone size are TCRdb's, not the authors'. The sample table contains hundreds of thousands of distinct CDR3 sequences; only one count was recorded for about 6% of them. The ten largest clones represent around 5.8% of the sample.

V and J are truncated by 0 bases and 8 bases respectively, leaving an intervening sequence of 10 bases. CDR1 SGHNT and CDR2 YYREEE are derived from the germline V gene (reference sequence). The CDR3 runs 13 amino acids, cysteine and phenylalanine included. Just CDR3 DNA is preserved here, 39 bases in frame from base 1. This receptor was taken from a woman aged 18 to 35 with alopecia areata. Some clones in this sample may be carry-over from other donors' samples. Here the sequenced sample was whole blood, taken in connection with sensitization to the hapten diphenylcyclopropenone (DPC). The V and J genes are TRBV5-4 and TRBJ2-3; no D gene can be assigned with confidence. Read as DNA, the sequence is TGTGCCAGCAGCTTGGAGCAGTTGGGTACGCAGTATTTT. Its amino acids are CASSLEQLGTQYF. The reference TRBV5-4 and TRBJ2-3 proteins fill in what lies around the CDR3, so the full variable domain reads ETGVTQSPTHLIKTRGQQVTLRCSSQSGHNTVSWYQQALGQGPQFIFQYYREEENGRGNFPPRFSGLQFPNYSSELNVNALELDDSALYLCASSLEQLGTQYFGPGTRLTVL.